Listed below are T cell receptor beta chains from one sample, sequenced in a study of blood T cell repertoires in COVID-19. The assay was immunoSEQ multiplex PCR, and TCRdb's table has in-frame clones only and misses some. The data hold 100,000 to 150,000 clones, with roughly 80% observed a single time. Source material: PBMCs or T cells enriched from blood (not recorded which). These receptors were obtained from a man aged 40-55 years with acute COVID-19. Both conserved end residues are part of each CDR3. Each record gives: D gene, clone size, V gene, J gene, CDR3 DNA, CDR3 protein. A D gene is named only where the DNA matches it firmly. Size tells how often a clone was seen (once, few, many) or the class of an expanded clone, and some rows leave it out.

-	-	TRBV19	TRBJ2-7	TGTGCCAGTAGTACTAGCAGCCAATCCTACGAGCAGTACTTC	CASSTSSQSYEQYF
-	-	TRBV5-1	TRBJ2-6	TGCGCCAGCAGCGTGGGTACTGGGGCCAACGTCCTGACTTTC	CASSVGTGANVLTF
-	-	TRBV5-1	TRBJ1-6	TGCGCCAGCGGACTTGATTCACCCCTCCACTTT	CASGLDSPLHF
-	-	TRBV18	TRBJ2-2	TGTGCCAGCTCACCACAGCCTGGCGGGGAGCTGTTTTTT	CASSPQPGGELFF
-	-	TRBV7-9	TRBJ1-1	TGTGCCAGCAGCTTAGTGGCGGGTCAGACTGAAGCTTTCTTT	CASSLVAGQTEAFF
-	-	TRBV19	TRBJ1-6	TGTGCCAGTATTGGGTCGGAGGGCTATAATTCACCCCTCCACTTT	CASIGSEGYNSPLHF
TRBD1	once	TRBV15	TRBJ1-2	TGTGCCACCAGCAGACGCGGCAGGGGGCCGGATGGCTACACCTTC	CATSRRGRGPDGYTF
TRBD2	-	TRBV9	TRBJ2-6	TGTGCCAGCAGCGTAGAACTAGCGGGAGTCCTCGGGGCCAACGTCCTGACTTTC	CASSVELAGVLGANVLTF
-	-	TRBV20-1	TRBJ1-2	TGCAGTGCTAGTCCCGGGTATGGCTACACCTTC	CSASPGYGYTF
-	-	TRBV9	TRBJ1-2	TGTGCCAGCAGTTCAGGCGGGGGGGAAGGGTATGGCTACACCTTC	CASSSGGGEGYGYTF
-	-	TRBV2	TRBJ2-7	TGTGCCAGCAGTGACCGGGACTCGGTTAGGGAGCAGTACTTC	CASSDRDSVREQYF
TRBD1	-	TRBV7-9	TRBJ1-2	TGTGCCAGCAGCTTCGGACAGGGCAATGGCTACACCTTC	CASSFGQGNGYTF
TRBD2	few	TRBV28	TRBJ2-7	TGTGCCAGCAGCGGACTAGTTGCCTACGAGCAGTACTTC	CASSGLVAYEQYF
TRBD2	-	TRBV7-9	TRBJ2-2	TGTGCCAGCAGCTTGCGACTAGCGGGTGAGGCCGGGGAGCTGTTTTTT	CASSLRLAGEAGELFF
-	-	TRBV19	TRBJ1-5	TGTGCCAGTAGTGAGGGACTCAGCAATCAGCCCCAGCATTTT	CASSEGLSNQPQHF
TRBD2	-	TRBV7-3	TRBJ2-1	TGTGCCAGCAGCTTAAGGACTAGCGGCGAGCAGTTCTTC	CASSLRTSGEQFF
-	-	TRBV23-1	TRBJ1-2	TGCGCCAGCAGTCAATCAACAGGGATTTATGGCTACACCTTC	CASSQSTGIYGYTF
TRBD1	-	TRBV12-3/TRBV12-4	TRBJ2-7	TGTGCCAGCAGCAGACAGGGGTACGAGCAGTACTTC	CASSRQGYEQYF
-	once	TRBV19	TRBJ2-7	TGTGCCAGTAGCACCGAGGGTGGCTACGAGCAGTACTTC	CASSTEGGYEQYF
TRBD1	once	TRBV5-8	TRBJ2-1	TGTGCCAGCAGCTTGGGACAGGGGGTAGGAAATGAGCAGTTCTTC	CASSLGQGVGNEQFF
TRBD2	-	TRBV7-2	TRBJ2-5	TGTGCCAGCAGCCCCCTGGGGGGAGGGAGTGGAGAGACCCAGTACTTC	CASSPLGGGSGETQYF
-	-	TRBV28	TRBJ1-5	TGTGCCAGCAGTTTTCAGGGCAGGGGTTATAGCAATCAGCCCCAGCATTTT	CASSFQGRGYSNQPQHF
TRBD2	-	TRBV5-6	TRBJ2-5	TGTGCCAGCAGCCCCCTGACTAGCGGGGGAGAGACCCAGTACTTC	CASSPLTSGGETQYF
TRBD1	once	TRBV18	TRBJ2-7	TGTGCCAGCTCACCACCGGCGGACAGGGACGAGCAGTACTTC	CASSPPADRDEQYF
-	-	TRBV18	TRBJ2-4	TGTGCCAGCTCACCAAGGTCAGGGGACCAAAACATTCAGTACTTC	CASSPRSGDQNIQYF
TRBD2	once	TRBV12-3/TRBV12-4	TRBJ2-1	TGTGCCAGCAGTTTAGGGACTAGCGGGGAGGAGTTCTTC	CASSLGTSGEEFF
-	once	TRBV7-2	TRBJ2-1	TGTGCCAGCAGCGGCCGGGACACCCACAGTGAGCAGTTCTTC	CASSGRDTHSEQFF
-	-	TRBV5-1	TRBJ2-1	TGCGCCAGCACCTATGATTCCGGGACAAAGTCGATCTTC	CASTYDSGTKSIF
-	few	TRBV27	TRBJ2-2	TGTGCCAGCAGCCTCCAAGGGGGTACGAACACCGGGGAGCTGTTTTTT	CASSLQGGTNTGELFF
TRBD1	-	TRBV27	TRBJ2-7	TGTGCCAGCAGTCACAGGGGCTACGAGCAGTACTTC	CASSHRGYEQYF
TRBD2	-	TRBV19	TRBJ2-3	TGTGCCAGTAGTCCGCGGCTAGCGGGAGGGGAAGATACGCAGTATTTT	CASSPRLAGGEDTQYF
-	-	TRBV11-2	TRBJ2-3	TGTGCCAGCAGCTTAGGCGGGGAAGTCACAGATACGCAGTATTTT	CASSLGGEVTDTQYF
TRBD2	-	TRBV2	TRBJ2-1	TGTGCCAGCAGTCCCCAGGGAGCGGGAGGGTTCGGGGAGCAGTTCTTC	CASSPQGAGGFGEQFF
TRBD1	-	TRBV18	TRBJ2-3	TGTGCCAGCTCACCAGGACAGGGGGAATATACGCAGGTCCATTTT	CASSPGQGEYTQVHF
-	-	TRBV19	TRBJ1-5	TGTGCCACCCAGATCGGTACACCGGGGAGCAATCAGCCCCAGCATTTT	CATQIGTPGSNQPQHF
-	-	TRBV14	TRBJ1-3	TGTGCCAGCAGCCAAGGGCCTAGGACAGTTGGAAACACCATATATTTT	CASSQGPRTVGNTIYF
-	few	TRBV5-1	TRBJ1-6	TGCGCCAGCAGTATCTCCGGGACTCCCAATTCACCCCTCCACTTT	CASSISGTPNSPLHF
TRBD1	-	TRBV28	TRBJ1-4	TGTGCCAGCAGGCAACAGGGGACCGACGGTGGAAAACTGTTTTTT	CASRQQGTDGGKLFF
-	-	TRBV28	TRBJ1-2	TGTGCCAGCAGTACAGGTTATGGCTACACCTTC	CASSTGYGYTF
-	-	TRBV10-3	TRBJ1-2	TGTGCCGCGGGGGGGGGTCCTCGGGGCTACACCTTC	CAAGGGPRGYTF
-	-	TRBV5-4	TRBJ2-3	TGTGCCAGCAGCTTGAGTGACTACGACACAGATACGCAGTATTTT	CASSLSDYDTDTQYF
TRBD2	-	TRBV5-6	TRBJ2-2	TGTGCCAGCAGCTTAATACTAGCGGAGGGCACCGGGGAGCTGTTTTTT	CASSLILAEGTGELFF
-	-	TRBV24-1	TRBJ1-4	TGTGCCACCAGTGATCCCGGGGCAACTAATGAAAAACTGTTTTTT	CATSDPGATNEKLFF
-	-	TRBV28	TRBJ1-1	TGTGCCAGCATCTCATTCGGGTGGACTGAAGCTTTCTTT	CASISFGWTEAFF
-	-	TRBV28	TRBJ2-7	TGTGCCAGCAGTCGCGCGGGACAGATCAGCGACGAGCAGTACTTC	CASSRAGQISDEQYF
TRBD1	-	TRBV6-1	TRBJ1-3	TGTGCCAGCAGTGAAGGCCATCAGGGGGCAAGGGGAAACACCATATATTTT	CASSEGHQGARGNTIYF
TRBD2	-	TRBV5-1	TRBJ2-1	TGCGCCAGCCGGACTAGCGGTTACAATGAGCAGTTCTTC	CASRTSGYNEQFF
TRBD1	-	TRBV6-6	TRBJ2-7	TGTGCCAGCAATCCGGGACAGAGCTCCTACGAGCAGTACTTC	CASNPGQSSYEQYF
TRBD1	-	TRBV5-1	TRBJ1-4	TGCGCCAGCAGCCCGGGACAGGGAATCGAAAAACTGTTTTTT	CASSPGQGIEKLFF